These 4 T cell receptor beta chains originate from one sample sequenced in a study of blood T cell repertoires in COVID-19. Here immunoSEQ multiplex PCR was the method, and the copy in TCRdb shows in-frame clones only, minus some. The sample holds approximately 86,000 clones, 75% to 85% seen once. Sequenced input: peripheral blood. These receptors were collected from a woman in her 70s with acute or convalescent COVID-19.

This clone was detected a few times. The chain is built from TRBV4-1 and TRBJ1-1; TRBD1 agrees at 8 bases. This CDR3 has 14 residues. Germline V lookup: CDR1 MGHRA, CDR2 YSYEKL. The V and J ends lost 4 bases and 7 bases, in that order; junction bases with no gene match: 8. The CDR3 region is CASSLSDRAFEAFF. DNA for the CDR3: TGCGCCAGCAGCCTATCGGACAGGGCATTTGAAGCTTTCTTT.

The chain combines TRBV6-2 or TRBV6-3 with TRBJ2-7, with TRBD2 identical over 12 bases. Germline trimming cut 3 bases from V and 3 bases from J; bases unmatched to any gene: 6. This CDR3 has 16 amino acids. CDR1 and CDR2 (germline): MNHEY, SVGEGT. The CDR3 DNA reads as TGTGCCAGCAGTTATGGTCTAGCGGGAGGGTTCTACGAGCAGTACTTC. Translation gives CASSYGLAGGFYEQYF.

V is TRBV12-3 or TRBV12-4 and J is TRBJ2-1, with TRBD2 as a possible D gene (5 bases). The CDR3 has 13 amino acids. Trimming removed 2 bases at V and 10 bases at J, with 12 bases between. The DNA for the CDR3 is TGTGCCAGCAGTTTAAGGGAACTAGGGGAGCAGTTCTTC. It specifies CASSLRELGEQFF.

The rearrangement joins TRBV18 to TRBJ1-5; unclear D gene. This CDR3 is 13 amino acids long. V dropped 5 bases and J dropped 6 bases, with 11 bases sitting between them. Germline CDR1 and CDR2: KGHSH and LQKENI. In nucleotides, the CDR3 is TGTGCCAGCTCAGCGGAGTTTGGTCAGCCCCAGCATTTT. This sequence encodes CASSAEFGQPQHF.